This T cell receptor (beta chain) was obtained from a study of cytomegalovirus exposure and HLA in healthy donors (TCRdb year 2017). Study-level background: An earlier analysis of approximately 640 of the donors reported approximately 290 Gb of sequence data and about 100 million unique TCR beta sequences from 150 million to 200 million T cells. About five DR-DQ haplotypes were treated as single units for association and clustering because of strong linkage in the cohort. All discovery cohort repertoires had been generated on a single sequencing platform. An earlier analysis of fewer than 750 of the donors used high-throughput TCR beta sequencing to judge whether each TCR beta V gene segment behaved as functional or pseudogenic. The genetic ancestry cluster associated with self-reported Caucasian donors included approximately 85% of the approximately 410 genotyped donors. A later analysis re-examined previously published TCR beta repertoires from 610 or so donors and added high-resolution HLA genotyping to investigate patterns of TCR occurrence. In a later genetic analysis, genome-wide SNP genotypes for about three fifths of the roughly 670 donors were used, and that subset was treated as a discovery cohort. In addition to the first cohort of 650 to 800 subjects, a separate validation cohort of 130 or so different subjects was used. Donor age, sex, ethnicity and CMV serostatus were compiled together with the repertoire data. Rather than using new phenotypic data, the later analysis identified candidate immune exposures from TCR beta sequences and from how often those sequences occurred across donors. An early release that covered roughly 600 HLA-typed donors contained approximately 320 gigabases of sequencing data and roughly 84 million unique TCR sequences. The T cell repertoires of about 700 subjects were profiled by immunosequencing and related to cytomegalovirus serostatus. Both class I and class II loci were covered by HLA typing, at four-digit resolution. Across some 400 genotyped donors of the cohort, an average of approximately 240,000 unique TCR beta nucleotide sequences per donor were sequenced, and roughly a sixth of those sequences were non-productive. To predict cytomegalovirus infection status, the study brought together high-throughput TCR immunosequencing, statistical association of individual TCRs with disease status, and machine learning. The number of donors typed differed by locus, with roughly 629-640 for A, B, C, DRB1 and DQB1, around 500 for DQA1, some 570 for DPA1, and some 440 for DPB1. The study aimed to test whether cataloging public T cell receptors could reveal signatures of past pathogen exposure.

Counted from cysteine to phenylalanine, this CDR3 has 14 amino acids. The CDR3 DNA has 42 bases and is translated from base 1. The germline V gene supplies CDR1 MNHEY and CDR2 SVGAGI. V sheds 5 bases and J sheds 0 bases, leaving 10 bases between their ends. The cohort consisted of 600 or so healthy bone marrow donors. Cohort members were all nominally healthy when sampled, although unrecorded immune exposures were likely present. The donor was CMV seronegative and belonged to the group of 352 seronegative cohort members. Each donor provided a peripheral blood sample, and peripheral blood mononuclear cells were used for TCR beta sequencing. The Qiagen DNeasy Blood Extraction Kit was used to extract genomic DNA from the blood cell samples. Library creation used the immunoSEQ multiplex PCR assay. For the multiplex PCR, a mixture combining 60 forward primers for TCR Vbeta segments and 13 reverse primers for TCR Jbeta segments was used. The CDR3 region of rearranged TCR beta genes was amplified from genomic DNA by a multiplex PCR assay. On the Illumina HiSeq System, the amplified TCR beta libraries were sequenced as 87-base-pair reads. The authors processed their data as follows. A later analysis tallied 75 million to 95 million unique TCR beta chains across the roughly 610 repertoires, and some 10 million of those chains were shared by two or more donors. Raw reads were error-corrected and collapsed into unique sequences by a nearest-neighbor algorithm in which closely related sequences were merged to remove PCR and sequencing errors. Alignment of CDR3 sequences to IMGT reference sequences was used to assign V, D and J gene segments. Each retained sequence needed at least a six-nucleotide match to both a V gene segment and a J gene segment. A rearrangement counted as productive if the CDR3 had no stop codons and remained in frame with V and J, and every other rearrangement counted as non-productive. CDR3 was defined by IMGT convention, running from the second conserved V-encoded cysteine to the conserved J-encoded phenylalanine. In an earlier analysis of more than 550 of the donors, sequences lacking an unambiguous match to a single V gene segment were excluded. In an earlier analysis of some 590 of the donors, V segments were called functional above 56.7% productive rearrangements and were called segregating when the between-donor standard deviation exceeded 5%. A statistical classification framework was developed to diagnose cytomegalovirus status using the catalog of TCR beta chain sequences. A later analysis assigned V and J genes by comparing TCR nucleotide sequences with IMGT/GENE-DB human TR gene sequences. The TCRdist pipeline was used in a later analysis to assign CDR3 sequences and most-parsimonious VDJ recombination scenarios. A later analysis defined each TCR beta chain by its CDR3 amino acid sequence plus V-gene family, and excluded reads lacking a unique V-gene family. To address suspected cross-contamination and a sequencing artifact, a later analysis removed around 590 highly shared, low-generation-probability nucleotide sequences. In a later analysis, a clonal expansion index for each public chain was calculated from normalized within-repertoire ranks of inferred template counts. A later analysis computed generation probabilities with a VDJ recombination model fitted to out-of-frame rearrangements, and checked the results against IGoR. Hypergeometric tests were used in a later analysis to score TCR-TCR, TCR-HLA and TCR-CMV co-occurrence, with a repertoire-size bias correction applied to the TCR pairs. In a later analysis, false discovery rates were estimated by permuting HLA or CMV assignments 20 times. In a later analysis, co-occurring TCRs were grouped using DBSCAN, with TCRdist sequence similarity added in when clustering inside HLA-allele-positive subsets. Repertoires with fewer than 30,000 or more than 120,000 public chains were left out of co-occurrence clustering, as were five repertoires with anomalous nucleotide sharing. TCRdb's version of the immuneACCESS table is confined to in-frame rearrangements and falls short of the full clone set. An unresolved V gene accounts for under half of the shortfall where checked; the remainder is of unknown origin. D and trimming were read from the DNA, whereas the V and J calls and clone size are those reported in that table. This sample holds approximately 180,000 clones; over 75% were observed only once. The top ten clonotypes cover less than 2% of the sample.

Details on this clone: What this receptor recognizes is not known. No much larger clonotype is one base removed from it; base qualities were not supplied.

The full study reports these points: Compared with the approximately 710-donor mean, donors in an Asian-associated ancestry cluster had fewer N-insertions in productive TCRs, according to a later genetic analysis. Several of the top co-occurrence clusters appeared to be linked to parvovirus B19, influenza, CMV and Epstein-Barr virus, according to a later analysis. Most TCR sequences were observed very rarely across donors, whereas some public TCRs were present in many individuals. In an earlier analysis of roughly 560 of the donors, most TCR beta V segments were observed in productive rearrangements about 90% or about 30% of the time, broadly matching IMGT annotations. Because counts were too low, seventeen rarely observed V segments, including chromosome 9 orphons, were excluded from the earlier analysis of about 500 of the donors. Only TCR beta chains were sequenced in this cohort, and the absence of alpha or paired-chain data limited detectable features. In the study, approximately 160 TCR beta chains were listed as associated with cytomegalovirus. A further reported finding was that TCR beta sequences accurately predicted the HLA-A and HLA-B alleles for most subjects in the first cohort. The 87-base-pair reads could not distinguish some IMGT-functional V segments, including TRBV6-2 and TRBV6-3, so those segments were excluded. It was suggested by the authors that the approach could potentially be generalized to other disease states and immunological phenotypes. Specific HLA alleles were associated with 15,000 to 20,000 TCR beta sequences at a false discovery rate of 0.05 in a later analysis. V-gene and J-gene trimming of TCR beta chains was associated with a missense DCLRE1C variant in a later genetic analysis, and the association was replicated in an independent cohort. In a later analysis, TCR association rates were found to vary across HLA loci, with the most associated TCRs seen for DRB1 alleles and the fewest for HLA-C alleles. The classifier was reported to diagnose cytomegalovirus status with high specificity and sensitivity in both the original cohort and the validation cohort. Correlated functional status among segregating V segments might reflect linkage disequilibrium, but an unknown experimental factor could not be ruled out. In vitro tests confirmed that a few of the cytomegalovirus-associated TCR beta chains recognize cytomegalovirus antigens. When HLA alleles, especially DR and DQ, strongly co-occurred, attributing TCR associations to individual alleles was difficult. Sequencing depth was assumed to be roughly uniform across donors in the presence/absence analyses, though that assumption may not hold. Because HLA typing was missing for some donors at each locus, association tests included only the typed subset. A later analysis found that HLA-associated TCR beta chains were more clonally expanded and had lower generation probabilities than equally common non-associated chains. Immune exposure information for the cohort was limited to CMV serostatus. Most CMV-associated TCR beta chains appeared to be HLA-restricted in a later analysis, and the HLA associations seemed to be driven largely by CMV exposure. The sequencing pipeline was judged likely to have produced a cluster of highly shared sequence variants as a technical artifact.

Sequencing was performed on PBMCs. The receptor was isolated from a man aged 18 to 29 in good health and CMV-seronegative. This sequence uses TRBV6-5 and TRBJ1-1; a confident D gene designation cannot be given. The CDR3 region reads CASSPDGMNTEAFF. The sequenced DNA: TGTGCCAGCAGTCCGGACGGGATGAACACTGAAGCTTTCTTT.